The 25 T cell receptor beta chains given below trace back to one sample, sequenced in a study of cytomegalovirus exposure and HLA in healthy donors. Primers for the PCR totalled 60 Vbeta and 13 Jbeta. Clones were read by immunoSEQ multiplex PCR, and TCRdb kept only the in-frame ones, dropping some. Counted here are around 130,000 clones, over 70% occurring once; the ten biggest clones make up roughly 2.1%. Sequenced input: PBMCs. These TCRs come from a woman aged 40-49 years in good health and CMV-seropositive.

This chain connects TRBV5-4 to TRBJ2-7; 9 bases agree with TRBD2. Per the germline V gene, CDR1 is SGHNT and CDR2 is YYREEE (reference sequence). Trimming removed 0 bases from V and 4 bases from J; junction bases left unmatched: 5. This CDR3 has 15 residues. The CDR3 is CASSLGLAGVYEQYF. The CDR3 nucleotides read TGTGCCAGCAGCTTGGGGTTAGCGGGGGTTTACGAGCAGTACTTC.

The CDR3 DNA reads as TGTGCCAGCAGTTTCACAGGGGGCCGGACTAATGAAAAACTGTTTTTT. Its translation is CASSFTGGRTNEKLFF. The chain couples TRBV27 to TRBJ1-4; 9 positions match TRBD1. With 3 bases clipped from V and 2 bases from J, the junction kept 4 bases outside the gene matches. CDR1 MNHEY and CDR2 SMNVEV come from the germline V gene (reference sequence). The CDR3 consists of 16 residues.

This clone was picked up a small number of times. The V gene is TRBV4-2, the J gene TRBJ1-1; D unresolved. Germline V gene lookup returns CDR1 LGHNA and CDR2 YNFKEQ. The CDR3 sequence is 14 residues long. Trimming removed 5 bases from V and 0 bases from J, with 10 bases in between. CDR3 sequence: CASSLRTLNTEAFF. CDR3 nucleotides: TGTGCCAGCAGCTTGAGGACTCTGAACACTGAAGCTTTCTTT.

The chain links TRBV27 to TRBJ2-7, with D tentatively TRBD1 (6 bases). Trimming shortened V by 9 bases and J by 6 bases, and 12 bases separated the two germline ends. Germline CDR1 is MNHEY and CDR2 is SMNVEV (reference sequence). This CDR3 has 11 amino acids. CDR3 DNA sequence: TGTGCCAGTGGGACAAGCGGCGAGCAGTACTTC. It yields the protein CASGTSGEQYF.

This chain links TRBV5-1 with TRBJ2-1; D possibly corresponds to TRBD2 (7 bases). Germline CDR1 is SGHRS and CDR2 is YFSETQ. V was shortened by 7 bases and J by 0 bases, with 14 bases between the two germline ends. CDR3 length: 15 residues. CDR3 in amino acids: CASGGGRSSYNEQFF. The CDR3 bases are TGCGCCAGCGGGGGGGGGCGTAGCTCCTACAATGAGCAGTTCTTC. Looking up the rest from reference TRBV5-1 and TRBJ2-1 gives the full variable domain: KAGVTQTPRYLIKTRGQQVTLSCSPISGHRSVSWYQQTPGQGLQFLFEYFSETQRNKGNFPGRFSGRQFSNSRSEMNVSTLELGDSALYLCASGGGRSSYNEQFFGPGTRLTVL.

The chain links TRBV27 to TRBJ1-2; D call uncertain. The CDR3 is 13 amino acids. Germline loops: CDR1 MNHEY, CDR2 SMNVEV (reference sequence). The V end lost 6 bases, the J end lost 3 bases, and 11 bases lay between the germline ends. As DNA, the CDR3 is TGTGCCAGCAGCCCTGCGGGGTACTATGGCTACACCTTC. This translates into CASSPAGYYGYTF.

V is TRBV6-5 and J is TRBJ2-1, with 9 bases that match TRBD1. The CDR3 is 16 residues long. The germline V gene encodes CDR1 MNHEY and CDR2 SVGAGI. The V gene end was trimmed by 4 bases and the J gene end by 6 bases; junction bases not matched to a gene: 10. CDR3 bases: TGTGCCAGCAGTTTAACAGGGGGCGGAGGATTCAATGAGCAGTTCTTC. It yields the protein CASSLTGGGGFNEQFF.

The J gene is TRBJ2-1, the V gene TRBV6-5, with TRBD2 identical over 7 bases. J gave up 2 bases and V 5 bases, and 6 bases lay outside the gene matches. The CDR3 consists of 15 residues. Germline V gives CDR1 MNHEY, CDR2 SVGAGI. This CDR3 is CASSHGGKTYNEQFF. CDR3 nucleotide sequence: TGTGCCAGCAGTCACGGGGGGAAGACCTACAATGAGCAGTTCTTC.

The chain links TRBV7-3 to TRBJ2-2; no clear D. Deletions cut 3 bases from V and 4 bases from J, with 3 bases between. The CDR3 spans 12 residues. Germline CDR1 is SGHTA and CDR2 is FQGTGA. CDR3 sequence (DNA): TGTGCCAGCAGCTTCGGCACCGGGGAGCTGTTTTTT. Encoded protein: CASSFGTGELFF. Full variable domain (remainder filled in from reference TRBV7-3 and TRBJ2-2): GAGVSQTPSNKVTEKGKYVELRCDPISGHTALYWYRQSLGQGPEFLIYFQGTGAADDSGLPNDRFFAVRPEGSVSTLKIQRTERGDSAVYLCASSFGTGELFFGEGSRLTVL.

The table lists this clone with a few counts. The gene calls are TRBV7-2 and TRBJ1-2; 8 nucleotides match TRBD1. Germline CDR1 SGHTA, CDR2 FQGNSA. V dropped 4 bases and J dropped 8; count of bases not matched to a gene: 6. The CDR3 spans 13 residues. In DNA, the CDR3 is TGTGCCAGCAGCTCCGGACAGGGATACGGCTACACCTTC. It encodes CASSSGQGYGYTF.

The CDR3 bases are TGCGCCAGCAGCTTGGGGCTAGCGGGACGCACAGATACGCAGTATTTT. As protein: CASSLGLAGRTDTQYF. The chain recombines TRBV5-1 with TRBJ2-3, with 9 positions matching TRBD2. Germline V lookup: CDR1 SGHRS, CDR2 YFSETQ. The CDR3 runs to 16 residues. J was trimmed by 1 base and V by 0 bases; bases with no gene match: 3.

This clone was seen just once. The chain has TRBV6-1 and TRBJ1-1; D call uncertain. This CDR3 is 13 amino acids long. Germline loops: CDR1 MNHNS, CDR2 SASEGT. V was trimmed by 7 bases and J by 0 bases, leaving 9 bases between them. CDR3 sequence: CASTAGLNTEAFF. The DNA for the CDR3 is TGTGCCAGCACCGCAGGTCTGAACACTGAAGCTTTCTTT.

The chain joins TRBV29-1 to TRBJ1-2, with D hard to call. In germline, CDR1 is SQVTM, CDR2 ANQGSEA. The CDR3 is 12 residues long. Trimming stripped 3 bases from V and 6 bases from J, with 11 bases between. The CDR3 nucleotides are TGCAGCGTTGATGGGCAGGAAAATGGCTACACCTTC. Protein: CSVDGQENGYTF.

The DNA of the CDR3 is TGTGCCAGCAGGGGACAGGGGGCGACGAGCGAGCAGTACTTC. Encoded protein: CASRGQGATSEQYF. The genes are TRBV7-2 and TRBJ2-7, with 12 bases fitting TRBD1. Germline V gene sequence: CDR1 SGHTA, CDR2 FQGNSA. The CDR3 totals 14 residues. Unmatched junction bases numbered 6, after V lost 6 bases and J lost 6 bases. Full variable domain (outside the CDR3, taken from reference TRBV7-2 and TRBJ2-7): GAGVSQSPSNKVTEKGKDVELRCDPISGHTALYWYRQSLGQGLEFLIYFQGNSAPDKSGLPSDRFSAERTGGSVSTLTIQRTQQEDSAVYLCASRGQGATSEQYFGPGTRLTVT.

This chain connects TRBV29-1 to TRBJ1-2; D gene unclear. V lost 0 bases and J lost 3, with 11 bases in between. The CDR3 covers 14 residues. In germline, CDR1 is SQVTM, CDR2 ANQGSEA. The chain's CDR3 is CSVEDTGLDYGYTF. The CDR3 nucleotides are TGCAGCGTTGAAGATACGGGGTTGGACTATGGCTACACCTTC.

V is TRBV6-6 and J is TRBJ2-7; 9 bases map to TRBD2. From germline, CDR1 is MNHNY and CDR2 SVGAGI (reference sequence). J lost 5 bases, V lost 5 bases, and 1 base had no gene match. This CDR3 region has 12 residues. The DNA of the CDR3 is TGTGCCAGCAGTGGGACTAGCAACGAGCAGTACTTC. It specifies CASSGTSNEQYF.

DNA of the CDR3: TGTGCCAGCAGCTCCAGACTAGCGGGAGGCAGATACAATGAGCAGTTCTTC. The encoded protein is CASSSRLAGGRYNEQFF. This sequence joins TRBV7-8 and TRBJ2-1; 13 bases agree with TRBD2. With V trimmed by 4 bases and J by 4 bases, 7 bases remained unmatched. This CDR3 region has 17 residues. CDR1 SGHVS and CDR2 FQNEAQ come from the germline V gene. Filled out from reference TRBV7-8 and TRBJ2-1, the complete variable domain reads GAGVSQSPRYKVAKRGQDVALRCDPISGHVSLFWYQQALGQGPEFLTYFQNEAQLDKSGLPSDRFFAERPEGSVSTLKIQRTQQEDSAVYLCASSSRLAGGRYNEQFFGPGTRLTVL.

Concerning this clone: The germline gene is not matched at one end of the junction; a read error may be the cause. The chain is built from TRBV7-7 and TRBJ2-5; no reliable D call. In germline, CDR1 is SSHAT, CDR2 FNYEAQ (reference sequence). The CDR3 is 13 amino acids. CDR3 loop: CASSTGERETQYF. As DNA, the CDR3 is TGTGCTAGCAGCACGGGTGAAAGGGAGACCCAGTACTTC.

This clone was recorded a few times. The rearrangement uses TRBV28 and TRBJ2-5; D is undetermined. Per the germline V gene, CDR1 is MDHEN and CDR2 is SYDVKM. Trimming stripped 8 bases from V and 5 bases from J, with 12 bases between. The CDR3 spans 12 residues. The CDR3 nucleotides read TGTGCCAGCCTCAGGCCACCGGAGACCCAGTACTTC. Amino acids: CASLRPPETQYF.

This chain connects TRBV4-1 to TRBJ1-1; D may be TRBD1 (6 bases). V lost 3 bases, J lost 1 base, and 15 bases lay in between. The germline gives CDR1 MGHRA, CDR2 YSYEKL. This CDR3 region has 16 residues. This CDR3 reads CASSHTLGQRNTEAFF. CDR3 nucleotides: TGCGCCAGCAGCCACACCTTAGGACAGCGGAACACTGAAGCTTTCTTT.

The chain uses TRBV30 and TRBJ1-6, with D possibly TRBD1 on 6 matching bases. The CDR3 totals 14 residues. Deletions cut 4 bases from V and 1 base from J, with 8 bases between. From germline, CDR1 is GTSNPN and CDR2 SVGIG (reference sequence). The CDR3 DNA reads as TGTGCCTGGACAGGGGTATCCTATAATTCACCCCTCCACTTT. It yields the protein CAWTGVSYNSPLHF.

Regarding this clone: One end of the junction fails to match germline, which may point to a read error. The V gene is TRBV15, the J gene TRBJ1-2; 9 bases are a match to TRBD1. CDR1 is LNHNV and CDR2 is YYDKDF in the germline V gene (reference sequence). This CDR3 contains 13 residues. Here the CDR3 reads CATSPRTGDGFVF. The CDR3 nucleotides read TGTGCCACCAGCCCGCGGACAGGGGACGGATTCGTCTTC.

The chain employs TRBV28 and TRBJ1-4; D is uncertain. V lost 8 bases, J lost 4 bases, and 14 bases lay in between. Germline V gives CDR1 MDHEN, CDR2 SYDVKM. The CDR3 spans 14 residues. This CDR3 is CASGELGVNEKLFF. In nucleotides, the CDR3 is TGTGCCAGCGGGGAATTGGGAGTTAATGAAAAACTGTTTTTT.

CDR3 nucleotides: TGCGCCAGCAGTCTCCCCGTCTGCGGCAACCGAAATGTAATGCTTAACTATGGCTACACCTTC. As protein: CASSLPVCGNRNVMLNYGYTF. The rearrangement links TRBV23-1 to TRBJ1-2; no clear D gene. TRBV23-1 is noted as an ORF with a role that remains uncertain. Trimming took off 4 bases at V and 1 base at J, with 31 bases between the two ends. This CDR3 comprises 21 residues.

The V and J genes are TRBV27 and TRBJ1-5, with D maybe TRBD1 (6 bases). V shed 5 bases and J shed 2 bases, with 16 bases lying between them. This CDR3 region has 16 residues. Germline V lookup: CDR1 MNHEY, CDR2 SMNVEV (reference sequence). The CDR3 DNA is TGTGCCAGCAGTGCGGGCGGGGGCCGTGGCAATCAGCCCCAGCATTTT. Protein sequence: CASSAGGGRGNQPQHF.